Many counts were recorded for the clone carrying this T cell receptor beta chain. TCRdb re-called the PCR reads with MiXCR, one entry per CDR3 protein. The profile shows about 630,000 distinct CDR3 sequences, about 25% of them singletons. The sample belongs to a study of molecular identifiers for immune sequencing clone quantification. Sorting recovered naive CD8 T cells on a CD8+CD4-CCR7+CD45RA+ profile. This clonotype was obtained from a human donor in good health. Some libraries in this study had Jurkat cell RNA spiked in. Specimen: naive CD8+ T cells from blood, with Jurkat cell RNA spiked in. Subset indicated: FACS-sorted CD8+CD4-CCR7+CD45RA+ naive T cells.

CDR3 loop: CSVSSSGRGGNEQFF. CDR3 DNA: TGCAGCGTTTCCTCTAGCGGGAGAGGGGGCAATGAGCAGTTCTTC. The chain combines TRBV29-1 with TRBJ2-1, with 10 positions matching TRBD2. CDR1 and CDR2 from the germline V gene are SQVTM and ANQGSEA. CDR3 length: 15 amino acids. V gave up 5 bases and J gave up 6 bases; unmatched junction bases: 10.